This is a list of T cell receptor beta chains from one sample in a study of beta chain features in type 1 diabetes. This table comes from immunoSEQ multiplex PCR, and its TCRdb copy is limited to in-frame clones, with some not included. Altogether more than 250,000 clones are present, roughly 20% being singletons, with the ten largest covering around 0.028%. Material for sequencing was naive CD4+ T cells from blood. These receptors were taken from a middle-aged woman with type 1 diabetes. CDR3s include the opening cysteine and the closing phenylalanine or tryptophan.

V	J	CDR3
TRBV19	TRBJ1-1	CASNLGQGIMNTEAFF
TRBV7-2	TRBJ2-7	CASSSADRTYEQYF
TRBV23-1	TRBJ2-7	CASSQSLGRRNYEQYF
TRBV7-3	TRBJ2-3	CASSPQQGVLDTQYF
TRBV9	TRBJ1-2	CASSVEDRGMSGYTF
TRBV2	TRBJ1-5	CASGLGTGPGWGQPQHF
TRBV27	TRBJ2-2	CASSWGQGPTGELFF
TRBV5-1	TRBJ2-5	CASSLKGIETQYF
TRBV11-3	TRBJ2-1	CASSSDNEQFF
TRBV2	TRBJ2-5	CASSDGLAGETQYF
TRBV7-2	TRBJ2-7	CASSLGGQPYEQYF
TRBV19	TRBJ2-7	CASSALGGQSHEQYF
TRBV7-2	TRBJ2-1	CASSLDPLGNEQFF
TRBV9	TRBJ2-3	CASSVAGGPSTDTQYF
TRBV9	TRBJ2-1	CASSVLADNEQFF
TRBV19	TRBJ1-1	CASTWGRATEAFF
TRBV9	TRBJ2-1	CASSAGQGAGEQFF
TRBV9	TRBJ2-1	CASSPQGQGFYNEQFF
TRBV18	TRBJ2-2	CASSQGQVNTGELFF
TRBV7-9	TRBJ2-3	CASSREGTGRTDTQYF
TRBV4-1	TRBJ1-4	CASSQDEWTSNEKLFF
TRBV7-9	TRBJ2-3	CASSWTGDTQYF
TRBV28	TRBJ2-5	CASSSWGILPQETQYF
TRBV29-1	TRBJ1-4	CSVRTVAEKLFF
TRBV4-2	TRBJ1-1	CASSQAGQRGTEAFF
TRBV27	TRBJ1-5	CASSMQSNQPQHF
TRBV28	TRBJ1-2	CASSLVARNYGYTF